The clone carrying this T cell receptor (beta chain) was observed a few times. The sample holds other DNA sequences that translate to the same CDR3. This sample was included in a study of cytomegalovirus exposure and HLA in healthy donors. The study ran its PCR with 60 Vbeta and 13 Jbeta primers. Here immunoSEQ multiplex PCR was the method, and the copy in TCRdb shows in-frame clones only, minus some. The data contain tens of thousands of clones, 85% to 90% of them singletons. The CDR3 runs to 14 residues. V shed 4 bases and J 3 bases; nucleotides not matched to a gene: 1. CDR1 is SGHRS and CDR2 is YFSETQ in the germline V gene.

The chain uses TRBV5-1 and TRBJ2-5; 12 nucleotides match TRBD2. The sequence was obtained from a woman younger than 45 in good health and CMV-seropositive. The specimen was PBMCs. The CDR3 nucleotides are TGCGCCAGCAGCCCTAGCGGGAGGGAAGAGACCCAGTACTTC. It is translated as CASSPSGREETQYF.